The 21 T cell receptor beta chains given below trace back to one sample, sequenced in a study of beta chain features in type 1 diabetes (dated by TCRdb to 2016 to 2019). General findings and caveats noted by the study authors: A moderate but significant shortening of TCRB CDR3 length was observed in type 1 diabetes patients in all four CD4+ subsets.

The protocol used for the library was the immunoSEQ multiplex PCR assay. The entire isolated RNA was reverse transcribed using the High Capacity cDNA Reverse Transcription Kit, and thus expressed TCRB transcripts were sequenced. TCRdb provides this immuneACCESS table in a form limited to in-frame rearrangements. Some clones are lacking; in checked studies, under half of them reflect an unresolved V gene, and why the rest are absent is not known. This sample gives over 300,000 clones in total; approximately 9.7% of them show up just once. The ten largest make up 1% of the sample. Their recognized antigens are unknown. Sequencing was performed on central memory CD4+ T cells from blood. These receptors originate from a man in his thirties or forties with type 1 diabetes.

This clone has more than one count but fewer than ten. The chain links TRBV30 to TRBJ2-7, with 8 bases identical to TRBD2. CDR3 length: 13 amino acids. CDR1 GTSNPN and CDR2 SVGIG come from the germline V gene (reference sequence). V gave up 3 bases and J gave up 3 bases; unmatched junction bases: 4. Here the CDR3 DNA reads TGTGCCTGGAGCCTTACTAGCGGCTACGAGCAGTACTTC. It specifies CAWSLTSGYEQYF.

The chain couples TRBV29-1 to TRBJ2-5, with no clear D. This CDR3 contains 14 residues. The germline V gene has CDR1 SQVTM and CDR2 ANQGSEA. With 3 bases removed from V and 5 bases from J, the gap between germline ends came to 16 bases. The CDR3 DNA reads TGCAGCGTTGATACTGGGTTCCCGCAGGAGACCCAGTACTTC. It translates to CSVDTGFPQETQYF.

The chain couples TRBV28 to TRBJ2-5; perhaps D is TRBD1 or TRBD2 (6 bases each). From germline, CDR1 is MDHEN and CDR2 SYDVKM. This CDR3 spans 13 amino acids. V was clipped by 6 bases and J by 5 bases, with 13 bases between them. Written as DNA, the CDR3 is TGTGCCAGCAGGAGAACAGGGAGGGAGACCCAGTACTTC. This codes for CASRRTGRETQYF.

This clone was counted only a few times. The chain links TRBV4-3 to TRBJ1-3, with 7 nucleotides matching TRBD1. From germline, CDR1 is LGHNA and CDR2 YSLEER. The CDR3 contains 15 residues. J gave up 2 bases and V 4 bases, and 5 bases lay outside the gene matches. This CDR3 is CASSLNRGTGNTIYF. Here the CDR3 DNA reads TGCGCCAGCAGCCTTAACAGGGGAACTGGAAACACCATATATTTT.

This clone has a handful of counts. The chain employs TRBV5-4 and TRBJ1-6; no definite D call. This CDR3 has 17 amino acids. Germline values: CDR1 SGHNT, CDR2 YYREEE (reference sequence). The V end lost 4 bases, the J end lost 0 bases, and 14 bases lay between the germline ends. As DNA, the CDR3 is TGTGCCAGCAGCCGATTGGAGGAGAGCTCCTATAATTCACCCCTCCACTTT. Its translation: CASSRLEESSYNSPLHF.

This clone was observed a handful of times. This rearrangement joins TRBV4-1 to TRBJ2-3, with TRBD2 as a possible D gene (7 bases). This CDR3 contains 16 residues. Germline V gives CDR1 MGHRA, CDR2 YSYEKL. V was shortened by 1 base and J by 4 bases, with 15 bases between the two germline ends. CDR3 in amino acids: CASSQVAGAEADTQYF. The CDR3 nucleotides are TGCGCCAGCAGCCAAGTCGCGGGGGCCGAAGCAGATACGCAGTATTTT.

J is TRBJ1-2 and V is TRBV10-3; D is possibly TRBD1 (5 bases). Trimming shortened V by 2 bases and J by 6 bases, and 10 bases separated the two germline ends. CDR1 and CDR2 (germline): ENHRY, SYGVKD. CDR3 length equals 13 residues. The CDR3 DNA is TGTGCCATCAGTGAGGAGGCAGGGAATGGCTACACCTTC. It translates to CAISEEAGNGYTF.

Worth noting for this clone: The sample holds other DNA sequences that translate to the same CDR3. The gene calls are TRBV9 and TRBJ1-3; D gene ambiguous. Per germline, CDR1 SGDLS and CDR2 YYNGEE. Trimming pared 0 bases from V and 5 bases from J, leaving 3 bases between. The CDR3 length is 12 residues. CDR3 region: CASSVDRNTIYF. The DNA of the CDR3 is TGTGCCAGCAGCGTAGATCGAAACACCATATATTTT.

Ten or more counts support this clone. The V call is TRBV5-5, the J call TRBJ2-1, with D hard to call. Trimming removed 1 base from V and 7 bases from J, with 12 bases in between. This CDR3 comprises 14 residues. CDR1 and CDR2 (germline): SGHKS, YYEKEE (reference sequence). The CDR3 loop reads CASSLTARINEQFF. In DNA form, the CDR3 reads TGTGCCAGCAGCTTGACGGCTAGAATTAATGAGCAGTTCTTC.

There are a few counts of this clone. The CDR3 reads CASSLGVTNTGELFF. CDR3 nucleotide sequence: TGTGCCAGCAGCTTAGGGGTCACCAACACCGGGGAGCTGTTTTTT. This chain uses TRBV11-2 with TRBJ2-2; D ambiguous. CDR1 and CDR2 from the germline V gene are SGHAT and FQNNGV. Trimming pared 1 base from V and 2 bases from J, leaving 8 bases between. The CDR3 consists of 15 residues.

This clone has a handful of counts. This chain connects TRBV6-5 to TRBJ1-2; unclear D gene. The CDR3 spans 12 residues. Germline CDR1 MNHEY, CDR2 SVGAGI. V lost 5 bases and J lost 8, with 12 bases in between. The DNA of the CDR3 is TGTGCCAGCAGTCCAGGCGGTTGGGGCTACACCTTC. Residues: CASSPGGWGYTF.

This chain joins TRBV2 and TRBJ2-3; 10 positions agree with TRBD2. The germline V gene encodes CDR1 SNHLY and CDR2 FYNNEI. J gave up 6 bases and V 1 base, and 4 bases lay outside the gene matches. CDR3 size: 15 residues. This chain's CDR3 is CASSEGLAGADTQYF. In DNA form, the CDR3 reads TGTGCCAGCAGTGAAGGGCTAGCGGGGGCGGATACGCAGTATTTT.

V gene TRBV5-1 combines with J gene TRBJ2-3; 7 bases agree with TRBD1. The CDR3 has 15 residues. Germline V CDR1 and CDR2: SGHRS, YFSETQ. J lost 3 bases, V lost 4 bases, and 8 bases had no gene match. DNA for the CDR3: TGCGCCAGCAGCCTCCGGGACAGTGGGACAGATACGCAGTATTTT. Amino acids: CASSLRDSGTDTQYF.

The chain uses TRBV7-2 and TRBJ2-3; possible D gene TRBD2, 6 bases. V lost 5 bases to trimming and J lost 6 bases, with 15 bases between them. The CDR3 length is 14 residues. CDR1 and CDR2 from the germline V gene are SGHTA and FQGNSA. CDR3 in amino acids: CASSPRLVSDTQYF. As DNA, the CDR3 is TGTGCCAGCAGCCCCCGACTAGTCAGCGATACGCAGTATTTT.

This clone was seen a handful of times. This chain connects TRBV27 to TRBJ2-7, with a tentative D call TRBD1 (6 bases). The CDR3 length is 15 residues. Germline V lookup: CDR1 MNHEY, CDR2 SMNVEV (reference sequence). The V and J ends lost 3 bases and 2 bases respectively, with 14 bases between them. In nucleotides, the CDR3 is TGTGCCAGCAGTTTTTATTCCAGGGGAGCCTACGAGCAGTACTTC. Encoded protein: CASSFYSRGAYEQYF.

Here the CDR3 reads CATSREIQDHEQFF. The CDR3 DNA reads as TGTGCCACCAGCAGAGAGATACAGGATCATGAGCAGTTCTTC. V usage is TRBV15 and J usage is TRBJ2-1, with D possibly being TRBD1 (5 bases). The CDR3 is made up of 14 amino acids. CDR1 LNHNV and CDR2 YYDKDF come from the germline V gene (reference sequence). The V and J ends lost 0 bases and 8 bases respectively, with 11 bases between them.

This clone came up a few times. The rearrangement joins TRBV27 to TRBJ2-7, with a weak D call TRBD1 (5 bases). The CDR3 spans 13 residues. CDR1 MNHEY and CDR2 SMNVEV come from the germline V gene (reference sequence). The V end was cut by 3 bases, the J end by 0 bases, with 6 bases between. CDR3 region: CASSFQGSYEQYF. CDR3 bases: TGTGCCAGCAGTTTCCAGGGCTCCTACGAGCAGTACTTC.

Only a few counts were recorded for this clone. The chain combines TRBV28 with TRBJ1-2, with TRBD1 matching over 12 bases. Per germline, CDR1 MDHEN and CDR2 SYDVKM. The CDR3 has 15 residues. The junction had 6 bases not matched to a gene; V was cut back by 5 bases and J by 5 bases. CDR3 DNA: TGTGCCAGCAGTGCCGGGGACAGGGGGCAATATGGCTACACCTTC. Amino acid sequence: CASSAGDRGQYGYTF.

The chain couples TRBV7-6 to TRBJ1-1; D is unresolved. Germline values: CDR1 SGHVS, CDR2 FNYEAQ. The CDR3 extends over 14 amino acids. V was trimmed by 4 bases and J by 0 bases, leaving 9 bases between them. In nucleotides, the CDR3 is TGTGCCAGCAGCTCGGACGTGATGAACACTGAAGCTTTCTTT. Protein sequence: CASSSDVMNTEAFF.

J is TRBJ1-2 and V is TRBV25-1; D perhaps matches TRBD1 (5 bases). The CDR3 runs to 13 residues. Germline CDR1 is MGHDK and CDR2 is SYGVNS. Between the trimmed V and J ends, which lost 6 bases and 2 bases, there was a span of 10 bases. The CDR3, as DNA: TGTGCCAGCAGCCTACAGGAAAACTATGGCTACACCTTC. The encoded protein is CASSLQENYGYTF.

The rearrangement links TRBV6-1 to TRBJ1-4; D ambiguous. Deletions cut 7 bases from V and 8 bases from J, with 17 bases between. Germline lookup yields CDR1 MNHNS and CDR2 SASEGT. The CDR3 sequence is 14 residues long. CDR3 sequence reads: CASKVLGMEEKLFF. CDR3 DNA: TGTGCCAGCAAGGTACTCGGGATGGAGGAAAAACTGTTTTTT.